The 10 T cell receptor beta chains below were found in one sample sequenced in a study of T-cell reconstitution after alpha-beta-depleted transplantation in children. This sample's TCRbeta library carried unique molecular identifier barcodes. TCRdb passed the PCR reads through MiXCR, listing each CDR3 protein once. This table holds hundreds of thousands of distinct CDR3 sequences, roughly 15% found once. Sequencing used PBMCs from the stem cell graft donor, obtained from the stem cell graft. These TCRs come from a human donor who donated a stem cell graft to a child with acute myeloid leukemia.

J is TRBJ1-1 and V is TRBV20-1; D ambiguous. The CDR3 extends over 15 amino acids. CDR1 and CDR2 (germline): DFQATT, SNEGSKA (reference sequence). V lost 6 bases and J lost 0, with 17 bases in between. CDR3 sequence (DNA): TGCAGTGCCTACCTATTACGGAGAATGAACACTGAAGCTTTCTTT. Protein sequence: CSAYLLRRMNTEAFF.

Many counts were recorded for this clonotype. V and J are TRBV7-2 and TRBJ2-1, with D uncertain. V was clipped by 5 bases and J by 0 bases, with 11 bases between them. The V gene's germline CDR1 is SGHTA and CDR2 FQGNSA. This CDR3 region has 15 residues. The CDR3 reads CASSPGQVSYNEQFF. CDR3 nucleotides: TGTGCCAGCAGCCCCGGCCAGGTCTCCTACAATGAGCAGTTCTTC.

This rearrangement joins TRBV5-1 to TRBJ2-6; 12 nucleotides line up with TRBD1. The germline gives CDR1 SGHRS, CDR2 YFSETQ. V trimming: 4 bases; J trimming: 4 bases; junction bases outside the gene matches: 9. The CDR3 sequence is 18 residues long. The CDR3 region is CASSGSGQGAIGANVLTF. CDR3 in DNA: TGCGCCAGCAGCGGTTCGGGACAGGGGGCGATCGGGGCCAACGTCCTGACTTTC.

This clonotype came up many times. The chain employs TRBV20-1 and TRBJ2-5, with TRBD2 matching 8 bases. V dropped 0 bases and J dropped 4; count of bases not matched to a gene: 7. Germline V gene data show CDR1 as DFQATT and CDR2 as SNEGSKA (reference sequence). This CDR3 comprises 15 residues. The CDR3 bases are TGCAGTGCTAGAGATTATGCGGGACTAGGAGAGACCCAGTACTTC. Encoded protein: CSARDYAGLGETQYF.

This chain uses TRBV28 with TRBJ2-5; D is undetermined. From germline, CDR1 is MDHEN and CDR2 SYDVKM. V was cut by 8 bases and J by 5 bases, with 12 bases left in between. There are 12 residues in the CDR3. The CDR3, as DNA: TGTGCCAGCGGGTATAGTTCGGAGACCCAGTACTTC. Protein: CASGYSSETQYF.

The rearrangement joins TRBV7-7 to TRBJ2-1, with unresolved D. CDR3 size: 13 residues. In germline, CDR1 is SSHAT, CDR2 FNYEAQ (reference sequence). Trimming took 7 bases from V and 6 from J, leaving 13 bases between them. CDR3 bases: TGTGCCAGCACCACTGGGCCCAGCAATGAGCAGTTCTTC. Protein: CASTTGPSNEQFF.

There are a few counts of this clonotype. The J gene is TRBJ2-1, the V gene TRBV7-2, with 9 nucleotides matching TRBD2. After removal of 5 bases from V and 5 bases from J, the junction contained 10 bases not matched to a gene. This CDR3 has 16 residues. Germline values: CDR1 SGHTA, CDR2 FQGNSA. In DNA, the CDR3 is TGTGCCAGCAGCGCCCCCCGGAAGCGGGGGGACAATGAGCAGTTCTTC. Protein sequence: CASSAPRKRGDNEQFF. The full variable domain, its missing parts supplied by reference TRBV7-2 and TRBJ2-1, is GAGVSQSPSNKVTEKGKDVELRCDPISGHTALYWYRQSLGQGLEFLIYFQGNSAPDKSGLPSDRFSAERTGGSVSTLTIQRTQQEDSAVYLCASSAPRKRGDNEQFFGPGTRLTVL.

This clonotype was seen a handful of times. The chain carries TRBV10-3 and TRBJ1-6, with 8 bases aligning to TRBD1. Germline CDR1 ENHRY, CDR2 SYGVKD. The CDR3 spans 15 residues. V lost 3 bases and J lost 8; bases outside the gene matches: 6. CDR3: CAISDSGTGDSPLHF. The CDR3 DNA follows: TGTGCCATCAGTGACTCCGGGACAGGAGATTCACCCCTCCACTTT.

The chain uses TRBV6-1 and TRBJ1-1; tentative D call: TRBD1 (5 bases). The ends were cut back, 7 bases at V and 2 bases at J, with 14 bases in the middle. The CDR3 length is 14 residues. Per germline, CDR1 MNHNS and CDR2 SASEGT. In DNA, the CDR3 is TGTGCCAGCACCGGGGGGTGGGGAAACACTGAAGCTTTCTTT. This encodes CASTGGWGNTEAFF.

This chain links TRBV6-1 with TRBJ2-7, with D possibly matching TRBD2 (5 bases). Trimming took 1 base from V and 0 from J, leaving 10 bases between them. Germline V gene lookup returns CDR1 MNHNS and CDR2 SASEGT. The CDR3 contains 15 residues. The CDR3: CASSEGPGNSYEQYV. The DNA of the CDR3 is TGTGCCAGCAGTGAAGGTCCCGGGAACTCCTACGAGCAGTACGTC.